A single sample gave rise to the 7 T cell receptor beta chains below, sequenced in a study of regulatory T cells in long-lasting Graves disease. Arm-PCR of CDR3 regions and iRepertoire HTBI primers were the basis on which TCR beta libraries were built. Each CDR3 protein gets one entry after TCRdb re-called the multiplex PCR reads with MiXCR. In the table there are around 450,000 distinct CDR3 sequences, more than 13% of which are singletons. Time point denoted: newly diagnosed GD, antithyroid drugs for less than 3 months. The TCR library was made from RNA that had been extracted from PBMCs in TRIzol. These same records also appear under a second study, on T cells in Graves' hyperthyroidism and ophthalmopathy.

This sample comprised peripheral blood mononuclear cells (PBMCs), obtained at new diagnosis, from a patient treated with antithyroid drugs. The origin of the receptors is a woman aged 25 to 45 with Graves disease.

This clonotype was observed a handful of times. The chain joins TRBV7-9 to TRBJ2-1; TRBD1 agrees at 8 bases. The trim removed 5 bases at V and 4 bases at J, leaving 10 bases unmatched. The CDR3 is made up of 16 amino acids. In germline, CDR1 is SEHNR, CDR2 FQNEAQ (reference sequence). The CDR3 DNA reads TGTGCCAGCAGCGCGTATGGACAGGGAGTGTACAATGAGCAGTTCTTC. This encodes CASSAYGQGVYNEQFF. Full variable domain (outside the CDR3, taken from reference TRBV7-9 and TRBJ2-1): DTGVSQNPRHKITKRGQNVTFRCDPISEHNRLYWYRQTLGQGPEFLTYFQNEAQLEKSRLLSDRFSAERPKGSFSTLEIQRTEQGDSAMYLCASSAYGQGVYNEQFFGPGTRLTVL.

This clonotype was detected only a few times. The V call is TRBV2, the J call TRBJ2-1; maybe TRBD1 (6 bases). Deletions cut 1 base from V and 3 bases from J, with 16 bases between. The CDR3 sequence is 17 residues long. CDR1 is SNHLY, CDR2 FYNNEI, per germline. CDR3 region: CASSEEVAWGLYNEQFF. The DNA of the CDR3 is TGTGCCAGCAGTGAAGAGGTAGCGTGGGGGCTCTACAATGAGCAGTTCTTC.

In this sample, this clonotype turned up many times. This chain joins TRBV28 and TRBJ2-3; 8 positions match TRBD2. The V gene's germline CDR1 is MDHEN and CDR2 SYDVKM. The CDR3 totals 17 residues. Trimming cost V 2 bases and J 1 base; bases outside gene matches: 8. CDR3 sequence: CASSLPPGGGGTDTQYF. The CDR3 nucleotides are TGTGCCAGCAGTTTACCCCCGGGAGGGGGTGGCACAGATACGCAGTATTTT. The full variable domain, its missing parts supplied by reference TRBV28 and TRBJ2-3, is DVKVTQSSRYLVKRTGEKVFLECVQDMDHENMFWYRQDPGLGLRLIYFSYDVKMKEKGDIPEGYSVSREKKERFSLILESASTNQTSMYLCASSLPPGGGGTDTQYFGPGTRLTVL.

The chain carries TRBV4-2 and TRBJ2-5, with D hard to call. The assigned J gene may be wrong: the sequence end matches TRBJ2-7 better. The CDR3 length is 13 residues. Germline assignment: CDR1 LGHNA and CDR2 YNFKEQ. The CDR3 DNA reads TGTGCCAGCAGCCAAGACTACTCCTACGAGCAGTACTTC. As protein: CASSQDYSYEQYF.

Ten or more counts support this clonotype. The chain employs TRBV6-1 and TRBJ2-1; 12 positions match TRBD2. Trimming removed 6 bases from V and 3 bases from J; junction bases left unmatched: 12. Germline CDR1 and CDR2: MNHNS and SASEGT. The CDR3 consists of 18 residues. For the CDR3, the DNA is TGTGCCAGCAGGAGAACGGGGACTAGCGGGCTCAACTACAATGAGCAGTTCTTC. Encoded protein: CASRRTGTSGLNYNEQFF.

In this sample, this clonotype turned up many times. CDR3 nucleotides: TGTGCCAGCGTTCCCGGGCGGCTAGCCAAAAACATTCAGTACTTC. Translation gives CASVPGRLAKNIQYF. This chain connects TRBV28 to TRBJ2-4; D remains unclear. Germline CDR1 and CDR2: MDHEN and SYDVKM. CDR3 length: 15 amino acids. V was cut by 8 bases and J by 0 bases, with 14 bases left in between.

The V and J genes are TRBV20-1 and TRBJ2-5, with 12 bases lining up with TRBD2. Near its end, the DNA agrees better with TRBJ2-7, so the J call may be wrong. From germline, CDR1 is DFQATT and CDR2 SNEGSKA (reference sequence). The CDR3 is 15 residues long. CDR3 in amino acids: CSARDGLAGIYEQYF. DNA for the CDR3: TGCAGTGCTAGAGATGGACTAGCGGGAATTTACGAGCAGTACTTC.